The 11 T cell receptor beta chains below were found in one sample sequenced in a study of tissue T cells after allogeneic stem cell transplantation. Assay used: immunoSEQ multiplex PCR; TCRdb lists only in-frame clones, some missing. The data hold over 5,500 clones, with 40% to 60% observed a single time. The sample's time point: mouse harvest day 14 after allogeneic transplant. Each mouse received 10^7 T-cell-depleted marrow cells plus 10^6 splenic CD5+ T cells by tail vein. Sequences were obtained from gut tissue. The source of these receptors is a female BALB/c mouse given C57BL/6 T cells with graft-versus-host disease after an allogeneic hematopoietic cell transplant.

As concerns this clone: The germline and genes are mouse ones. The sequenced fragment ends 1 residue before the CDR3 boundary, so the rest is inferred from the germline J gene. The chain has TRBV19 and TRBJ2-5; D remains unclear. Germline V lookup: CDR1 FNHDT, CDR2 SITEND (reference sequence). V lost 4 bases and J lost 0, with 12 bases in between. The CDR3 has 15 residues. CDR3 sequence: CASSPRTLNQDTQYF. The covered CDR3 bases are TGTGCCAGCAGTCCCCGGACGCTTAACCAAGACACCCAGTAC.

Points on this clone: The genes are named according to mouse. CDR3 bases read: TGTGCCTGGAGTCGTGTGGGTGCAAACACAGAAGTCTTC. This gives the protein CAWSRVGANTEVF. The entire CDR3 protein reads CAWSRVGANTEVFF. The genes are TRBV31 and TRBJ1-1; D call uncertain. The read ends 1 residue early relative to the CDR3; the germline J gene fills the gap. Trimming took 1 base from V and 0 from J, leaving 9 bases between them. The length of the CDR3 is 14 residues. Germline CDR1 reads GKSSPN; CDR2 reads SITVG. Based on the CDR3 plus reference TRBV31 and TRBJ1-1, the full variable domain is AQTIHQWPVAEIKAVGSPLSLGCTIKGKSSPNLYWYWQATGGTLQQLFYSITVGQVESVVQLNLSASRPKDDQFILSTEKLLLSHSGFYLCAWSRVGANTEVFFGKGTRLTVV.

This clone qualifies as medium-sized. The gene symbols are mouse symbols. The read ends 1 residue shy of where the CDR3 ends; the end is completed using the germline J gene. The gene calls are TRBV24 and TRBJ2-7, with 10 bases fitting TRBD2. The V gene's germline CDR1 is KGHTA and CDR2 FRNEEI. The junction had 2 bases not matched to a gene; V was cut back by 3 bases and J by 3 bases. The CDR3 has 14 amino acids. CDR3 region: CASSLGLGVYEQYF. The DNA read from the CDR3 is TGTGCCAGCAGTCTCGGACTGGGGGTCTATGAACAGTAC.

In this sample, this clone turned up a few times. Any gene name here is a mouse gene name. This CDR3 is CASTRTDSGNTLYF. Incomplete CDR3 DNA: TGTGCCAGCACCAGGACAGATTCTGGAAATACGCTCTAT. The genes are TRBV19 and TRBJ1-3, with D possibly TRBD1 on 6 matching bases. Read sequence stops 1 residue before the CDR3 end, and the germline J gene provides the missing end. CDR3 size: 14 residues. Between the trimmed V and J ends, which lost 6 bases and 0 bases, there was a span of 10 bases. Germline loops: CDR1 FNHDT, CDR2 SITEND (reference sequence).

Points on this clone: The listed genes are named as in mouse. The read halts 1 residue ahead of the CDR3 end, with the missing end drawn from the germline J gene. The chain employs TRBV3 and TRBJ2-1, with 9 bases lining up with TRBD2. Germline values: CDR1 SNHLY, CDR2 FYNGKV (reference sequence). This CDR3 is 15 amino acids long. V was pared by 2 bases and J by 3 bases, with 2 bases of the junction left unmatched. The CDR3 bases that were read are TGTGCCAGCAGCTTACAACTGGGGGGCTATGCTGAGCAGTTC. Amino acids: CASSLQLGGYAEQF. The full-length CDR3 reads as CASSLQLGGYAEQFF.

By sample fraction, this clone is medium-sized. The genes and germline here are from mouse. The covered CDR3 bases are TGTGCTAGCAGTCGACAAATTTCCAACGAAAGATTATTT. Amino acids: CASSRQISNERLF. From start to end, the CDR3 is CASSRQISNERLFF. This chain links TRBV29 with TRBJ1-4, with unresolved D. The missing CDR3 end, 1 residue past where the read stops, is filled in from the germline J gene. V dropped 5 bases and J dropped 0 bases, with 7 bases sitting between them. The germline V gene has CDR1 MSHET and CDR2 SYDVDS. The CDR3 is 14 amino acids.

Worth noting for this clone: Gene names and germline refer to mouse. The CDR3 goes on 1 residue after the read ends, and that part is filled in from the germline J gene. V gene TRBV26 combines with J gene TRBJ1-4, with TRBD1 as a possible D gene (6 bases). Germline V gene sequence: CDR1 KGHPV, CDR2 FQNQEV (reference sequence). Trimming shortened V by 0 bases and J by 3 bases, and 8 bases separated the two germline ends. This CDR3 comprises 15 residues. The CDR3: CASSLSQGANERLFF. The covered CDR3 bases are TGTGCCAGCAGTCTGTCACAGGGAGCCAACGAAAGATTATTT.

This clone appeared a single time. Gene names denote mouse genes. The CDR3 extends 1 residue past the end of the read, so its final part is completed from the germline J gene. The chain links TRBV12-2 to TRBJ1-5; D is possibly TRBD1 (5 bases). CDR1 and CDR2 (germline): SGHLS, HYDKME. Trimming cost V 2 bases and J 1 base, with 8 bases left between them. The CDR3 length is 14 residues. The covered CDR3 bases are TGTGCCAGCTCTCCGGACATAAACAACCAGGCTCCGCTT. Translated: CASSPDINNQAPL. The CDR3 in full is CASSPDINNQAPLF.

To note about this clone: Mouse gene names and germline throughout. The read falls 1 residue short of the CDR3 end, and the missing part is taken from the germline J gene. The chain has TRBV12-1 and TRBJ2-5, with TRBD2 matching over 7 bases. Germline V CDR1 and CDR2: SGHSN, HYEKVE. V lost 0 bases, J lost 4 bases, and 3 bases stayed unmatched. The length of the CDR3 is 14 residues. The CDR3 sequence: CASSLRLGEDTQYF. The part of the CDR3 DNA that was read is TGTGCCAGCTCTCTCAGACTGGGAGAAGACACCCAGTAC.

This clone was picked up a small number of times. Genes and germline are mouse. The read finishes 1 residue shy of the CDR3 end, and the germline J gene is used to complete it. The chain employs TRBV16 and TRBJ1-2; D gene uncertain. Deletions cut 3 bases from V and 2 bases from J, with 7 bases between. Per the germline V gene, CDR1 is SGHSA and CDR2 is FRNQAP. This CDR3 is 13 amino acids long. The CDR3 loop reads CASSFRINSDYTF. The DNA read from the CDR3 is TGTGCAAGCAGCTTTCGCATTAACTCCGACTACACC.

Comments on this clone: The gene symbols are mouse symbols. CDR3 bases read: TGTGCCAGCAGTCTGCGGGGCTCCTATGAACAGTAC. This encodes CASSLRGSYEQY. The entire CDR3 protein is CASSLRGSYEQYF. V is TRBV26 and J is TRBJ2-7, with D hard to call. The read terminates 1 residue before the CDR3 end, so the remaining end is supplied by the germline J gene. V was pared by 2 bases and J by 0 bases, with 5 bases between. The CDR3 spans 13 residues. Germline values: CDR1 KGHPV, CDR2 FQNQEV (reference sequence).